This T cell receptor (beta chain) was obtained from a study of blood T cells in healthy people across ages. The wider study: Template switching picked up about one barcoded beta molecule for each two T cells.

Notes on the study in general: More naive CD4+ cells and higher diversity marked long-lived donors relative to aged donors. Unsorted PBMC input precluded a conclusive naive versus antigen-experienced comparison.

Next came a second PCR, run for about 6 to 12 cycles, which used a sample-barcoded 5' primer along with a J-beta primer mix. TCRdb called the 5' RACE reads again in MiXCR, with one record for every CDR3 protein. The sample lists 790,000 or so distinct CDR3 sequences; roughly 50% were seen once. V was cut by 2 bases and J by 11 bases, with 18 bases left in between. Germline-derived CDR1 and CDR2 are MNHEY and SMNVEV (reference sequence). The CDR3 runs 14 residues. Comment on this clonotype: Its specificity is not known.

This chain uses TRBV27 with TRBJ2-5; tentatively, D is TRBD1 (6 bases). This TCR came from a man aged 35 to 55 in good health. Input material: blood. The CDR3 is CASSLVSGGTGQYF. The CDR3 DNA reads TGTGCCAGCAGTTTAGTATCGGGTGGTACAGGGCAGTACTTC.